The 11 T cell receptor beta chains given below trace back to one sample, sequenced in a study of PD-1 blockade in mismatch repair-deficient tumors. Produced via immunoSEQ multiplex PCR; TCRdb's table is partial and in-frame only. The sample holds some 120,000 clones, roughly 86% seen once. The specimen comprised peripheral blood, sampled about 17 months after starting pembrolizumab. Source of these receptors: an adult with mismatch repair-deficient cancer.

The chain combines TRBV18 with TRBJ2-3; perhaps TRBD1 as D (5 bases). The CDR3 loop spans 16 amino acids. CDR1 is KGHSH, CDR2 LQKENI, per germline. The ends were cut back, 2 bases at V and 1 base at J, with 13 bases in the middle. In DNA, the CDR3 is TGTGCCAGCTCACCAGACCAGGGTGTTCGCACAGATACGCAGTATTTT. Translation gives CASSPDQGVRTDTQYF. Supplemented by reference TRBV18 and TRBJ2-3, the full variable domain reads NAGVMQNPRHLVRRRGQEARLRCSPMKGHSHVYWYRQLPEEGLKFMVYLQKENIIDESGMPKERFSAEFPKEGPSILRIQQVVRGDSAAYFCASSPDQGVRTDTQYFGPGTRLTVL.

J is TRBJ1-1 and V is TRBV5-1; the D is unclear. Germline assignment: CDR1 SGHRS and CDR2 YFSETQ. V lost 1 base to trimming and J lost 3 bases, with 7 bases between them. This CDR3 spans 13 amino acids. In DNA form, the CDR3 reads TGCGCCAGCAGCTTGCGAGGACACACTGAAGCTTTCTTT. It yields the protein CASSLRGHTEAFF.

The chain uses TRBV5-1 and TRBJ2-7; D assignment may be TRBD1 or TRBD2 (5 bases each). The CDR3 covers 14 residues. CDR1 and CDR2 from the germline V gene are SGHRS and YFSETQ. Trimming took off 4 bases at V and 6 bases at J, with 17 bases between the two ends. The CDR3 reads CASSQRDPASEQYF. The CDR3 DNA is TGCGCCAGCAGCCAACGGGACCCTGCCTCCGAGCAGTACTTC.

This clone showed up just a few times. The chain links TRBV9 to TRBJ2-2; D gene unclear. V lost 0 bases and J 8 bases, leaving 2 bases between the germline ends. CDR1 and CDR2 from the germline V gene are SGDLS and YYNGEE. This CDR3 has 11 residues. The CDR3 loop reads CASSVGGELFF. CDR3 coding DNA: TGTGCCAGCAGCGTAGGTGGGGAGCTGTTTTTT.

The J gene is TRBJ2-3, the V gene TRBV11-2; 9 bases line up with TRBD2. CDR1 is SGHAT and CDR2 is FQNNGV in the germline V gene. The junction had 5 bases not matched to a gene; V was cut back by 5 bases and J by 2 bases. CDR3 length equals 15 residues. The CDR3 nucleotides are TGTGCCAGCAGCCTGCGACTAGCGGACACAGATACGCAGTATTTT. Translation: CASSLRLADTDTQYF.

The rearrangement links TRBV7-9 to TRBJ2-7; D might be TRBD1 or TRBD2, each matching 5 bases. V shed 3 bases and J shed 5 bases, with 14 bases lying between them. The CDR3 consists of 14 residues. Germline CDR1 SEHNR, CDR2 FQNEAQ (reference sequence). The CDR3: CASSFAERGNEQYF. For the CDR3, the DNA is TGTGCCAGCAGCTTCGCCGAGAGGGGTAACGAGCAGTACTTC.

The chain combines TRBV29-1 with TRBJ2-1; tentative D call: TRBD2 (7 bases). The CDR3 is 14 amino acids. In germline, CDR1 is SQVTM, CDR2 ANQGSEA. Trimming stripped 3 bases from V and 9 bases from J, with 18 bases between. The CDR3 region has the DNA TGCAGCGTTGAGCGGGGGACATCGCAAGGTGAGCAGTTCTTC. Amino acid sequence: CSVERGTSQGEQFF.

This chain joins TRBV29-1 and TRBJ2-1; D is ambiguous. Germline V gene sequence: CDR1 SQVTM, CDR2 ANQGSEA. The CDR3 loop spans 10 amino acids. The V and J ends lost 3 bases and 10 bases respectively, with 7 bases between them. CDR3 coding DNA: TGCAGCGTTGAGGGAACAGAGCAGTTCTTC. Its protein is CSVEGTEQFF.

The chain joins TRBV4-1 to TRBJ1-4; 8 nucleotides agree with TRBD1. The germline CDR1 and CDR2 sequences are MGHRA and YSYEKL. The CDR3 consists of 18 residues. The V segment lost 3 bases and the J segment 0 bases; nucleotides outside the gene matches: 9. The CDR3 is CASSHKEGQGATNEKLFF. The CDR3, as DNA: TGCGCCAGCAGCCATAAAGAAGGACAGGGTGCAACTAATGAAAAACTGTTTTTT.

The V call is TRBV27, the J call TRBJ2-4; 7 bases match TRBD1. V shed 4 bases, J shed 3 bases, and the junction held 6 bases outside the gene matches. In germline, CDR1 is MNHEY, CDR2 SMNVEV (reference sequence). The CDR3 totals 15 residues. The CDR3: CASSSQGVVKNIQYF. CDR3 bases: TGTGCCAGCAGTTCGCAGGGGGTTGTCAAAAACATTCAGTACTTC.

The chain couples TRBV9 to TRBJ2-5, with 8 bases lining up with TRBD2. The J call may be in error: the DNA end matches TRBJ2-7 better. CDR1 and CDR2 from the germline V gene are SGDLS and YYNGEE. The CDR3 spans 16 residues. The CDR3 DNA reads TGTGCCAGCAGCGTAGCTAGCGGGCTCGGAGTATACGAGCAGTACTTC. Translating it yields CASSVASGLGVYEQYF.